What follows are 5 T cell receptor beta chains derived from one specimen sequenced in a study of beta chain features in type 1 diabetes (dated by TCRdb to 2016 to 2019). Library preparation was by the immunoSEQ multiplex PCR assay. The entire amount of isolated RNA was reverse transcribed using the High Capacity cDNA Reverse Transcription Kit, so the sequenced TCRB transcripts were expressed ones. The immuneACCESS repertoire file appears here via TCRdb, limited to in-frame rearrangements. These files lack a portion of the clones; in checked studies, under half of the deficit traces to unresolved V genes, and the cause of the others is not known. This sample lists around 330,000 clones; approximately 11% were detected once. Under 0.02% of the sample is taken by the ten largest. Sequenced material: naive CD4+ T cells from blood. Reading the label with the study, this specimen's cell subset or site is: true naive CD4+ T cells. Receptors originate from a woman aged 30 to 39 in good health.

V is TRBV6-6 and J is TRBJ1-1; the D gene is possibly TRBD1 (5 bases). Per the germline V gene, CDR1 is MNHNY and CDR2 is SVGAGI (reference sequence). The V and J ends lost 7 bases and 1 base respectively, with 13 bases between them. This CDR3 is built from 14 residues. CDR3 amino acids: CASTQVDRNTEAFF. The CDR3 DNA sequence: TGTGCCAGCACTCAAGTTGACAGGAACACTGAAGCTTTCTTT.

In this sample, this clone turned up a few times. The chain recombines TRBV9 with TRBJ2-2; a possible D gene is TRBD2 (5 bases). Per the germline V gene, CDR1 is SGDLS and CDR2 is YYNGEE. The CDR3 has 14 residues. Trimming took off 4 bases at V and 7 bases at J, with 14 bases between the two ends. CDR3 sequence reads: CASSPDYQNGELFF. In nucleotides, the CDR3 is TGTGCCAGCAGCCCAGACTACCAGAACGGGGAGCTGTTTTTT.

J is TRBJ2-1 and V is TRBV28; a weak D match, TRBD1 (5 bases). CDR3 size: 18 residues. Trimming shortened V by 5 bases and J by 0 bases, and 20 bases separated the two germline ends. Germline assignment: CDR1 MDHEN and CDR2 SYDVKM. The CDR3 region has the DNA TGTGCCAGCAGTCACCAAGGGGCCAGCACGGGCTCCTACAATGAGCAGTTCTTC. Amino acids: CASSHQGASTGSYNEQFF.

This clone was seen a few times. This chain connects TRBV5-4 to TRBJ2-7; D remains ambiguous. The CDR3 spans 12 residues. V was clipped by 2 bases and J by 4 bases, with 7 bases between them. CDR1 is SGHNT, CDR2 YYREEE, per germline (reference sequence). The CDR3 coding sequence is TGTGCCAGCAGCTTAGACAAGTACGAGCAGTACTTC. Translating gives CASSLDKYEQYF.

This clone was counted a few times. This rearrangement joins TRBV18 to TRBJ2-7; 8 bases fit TRBD2. This CDR3 spans 15 amino acids. V gave up 3 bases and J gave up 5 bases; unmatched junction bases: 9. Germline V lookup: CDR1 KGHSH, CDR2 LQKENI. In DNA, the CDR3 is TGTGCCAGCTCACCCATCAGCGGGAGCAGCGACGAGCAGTACTTC. Protein: CASSPISGSSDEQYF.